This T cell receptor beta chain was observed in a study of T cells after yellow fever vaccination. The V end lost 5 bases, the J end lost 8 bases, and 18 bases lay between the germline ends. This CDR3 has 14 amino acids. Per the germline V gene, CDR1 is LNHDA and CDR2 is SQIVND (reference sequence). Regarding the study as a whole: Among primary-vaccination clones, most reappeared after the booster, at approximately 97% for CD4 and 85% to 90% for CD8.

This clonotype was seen only once. No antigen is known for it. MiXCR, applied by TCRdb to the 5' RACE reads, yields one record per CDR3 protein. The data contain approximately 330,000 distinct CDR3 sequences, about 12% of them seen just once; the ten biggest clones take up around 3%. The sequence derives from a man aged 18 to 30 who received the YFV17D yellow fever vaccine. Material: CD4+ T cells sorted from PBMCs, obtained 15 days after the yellow fever booster vaccination. This sequence joins TRBV19 and TRBJ1-2; D uncertain. CDR3 protein: CASSEAESMRGYTF. The CDR3 DNA sequence: TGTGCCAGTAGTGAAGCAGAAAGCATGCGCGGCTACACCTTC. The full variable domain, in which reference TRBV19 and TRBJ1-2 provide the parts outside the CDR3, is DGGITQSPKYLFRKEGQNVTLSCEQNLNHDAMYWYRQDPGQGLRLIYYSQIVNDFQKGDIAEGYSVSREKKESFPLTVTSAQKNPTAFYLCASSEAESMRGYTFGSGTRLTVV.